This T cell receptor beta chain was captured in a study of blood T cell repertoires in COVID-19. Looking at the study overall: Collection of acute and convalescent COVID-19 samples took place in the United States, Italy and Spain.

Note on this clone: The sample has other DNA sequences that encode this CDR3 too.

Some clones are missing from TCRdb's copy, which holds only in-frame ones; the method was immunoSEQ multiplex PCR. The table lists about 83,000 clones, 70% to 90% of them singletons, with roughly 20% in the top ten. Trimming pared 6 bases from V and 1 base from J, leaving 9 bases between. This CDR3 region has 13 residues. V usage is TRBV12-3 or TRBV12-4 and J usage is TRBJ1-1, with TRBD1 as a possible D gene (6 bases). The sequence came from a woman at least 80 years old in a cohort sampled during active or convalescent COVID-19. The specimen was peripheral blood. The chain's CDR3 is CASSRQENTEAFF. Written as DNA, the CDR3 is TGTGCCAGCAGCCGACAGGAGAACACTGAAGCTTTCTTT.